This T cell receptor (beta chain) was identified during a study of shared T cell receptors in the human thymus. Here immunoSEQ multiplex PCR was the method, and the copy in TCRdb shows in-frame clones only, minus some. Altogether more than 550,000 clones are present, around 87% being singletons, with the ten largest covering about 0.0094%. Germline V gene lookup returns CDR1 SQVTM and CDR2 ANQGSEA. The CDR3 contains 17 residues. Trimming took 6 bases from V and 5 from J, leaving 28 bases between them. These records were also assigned to another study, of human thymus T cells. That source notes: Related studies found that unrelated individuals share highly overlapping thymic repertoires.

Source material: thymocytes. The clonotype originates from a boy younger than two with a congenital heart defect. The chain joins TRBV29-1 to TRBJ2-5; D is possibly TRBD1 (6 bases). Written as DNA, the CDR3 is TGCAGCGTCCTCTCTACGATCGACAGGACCCTGGGGGAGACCCAGTACTTC. Amino acids: CSVLSTIDRTLGETQYF.